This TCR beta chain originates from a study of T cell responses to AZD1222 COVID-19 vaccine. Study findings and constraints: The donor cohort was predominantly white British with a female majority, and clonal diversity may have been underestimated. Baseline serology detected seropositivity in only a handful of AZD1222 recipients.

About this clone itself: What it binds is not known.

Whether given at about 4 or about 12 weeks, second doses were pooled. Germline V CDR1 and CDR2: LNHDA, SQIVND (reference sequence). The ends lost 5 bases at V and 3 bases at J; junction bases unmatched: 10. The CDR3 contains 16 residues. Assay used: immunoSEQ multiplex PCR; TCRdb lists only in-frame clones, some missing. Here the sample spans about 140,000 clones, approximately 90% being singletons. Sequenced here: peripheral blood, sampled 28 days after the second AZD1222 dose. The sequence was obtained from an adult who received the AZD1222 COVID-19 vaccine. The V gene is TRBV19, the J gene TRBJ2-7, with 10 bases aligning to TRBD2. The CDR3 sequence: CASSPQGLAGVYEQYF. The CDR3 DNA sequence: TGTGCCAGTAGTCCCCAGGGGCTAGCGGGAGTCTACGAGCAGTACTTC.